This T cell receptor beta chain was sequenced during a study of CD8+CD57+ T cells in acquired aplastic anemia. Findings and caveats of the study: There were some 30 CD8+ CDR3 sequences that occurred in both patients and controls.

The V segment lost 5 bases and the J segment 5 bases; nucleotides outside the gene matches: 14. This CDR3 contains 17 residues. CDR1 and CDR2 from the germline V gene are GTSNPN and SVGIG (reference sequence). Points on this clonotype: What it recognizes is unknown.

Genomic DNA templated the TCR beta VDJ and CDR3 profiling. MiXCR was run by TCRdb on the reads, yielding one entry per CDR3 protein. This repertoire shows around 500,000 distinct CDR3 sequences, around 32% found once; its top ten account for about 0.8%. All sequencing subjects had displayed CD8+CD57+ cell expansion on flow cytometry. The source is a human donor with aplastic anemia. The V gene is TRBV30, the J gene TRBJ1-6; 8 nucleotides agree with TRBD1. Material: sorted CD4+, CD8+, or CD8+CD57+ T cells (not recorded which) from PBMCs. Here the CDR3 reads CAWGSGTGTRDNSPLHF. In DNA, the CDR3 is TGTGCCTGGGGCTCCGGGACAGGCACTCGGGATAATTCACCCCTCCACTTT.